The 29 T cell receptor beta chains given below trace back to one sample, sequenced in a study of T cell responses to AZD1222 COVID-19 vaccine. The protocol was immunoSEQ multiplex PCR, while the TCRdb copy is restricted to in-frame clones and leaves out a portion. Of over 85,000 clones detected, around 93% appear once; the ten largest clones hold 7.5% to 9%. This specimen was peripheral blood, taken on day 0 of AZD1222 vaccination. The receptors here all came from an adult in good health.

This chain joins TRBV18 and TRBJ1-4, with TRBD1 matching over 7 bases. Germline CDR1 reads KGHSH; CDR2 reads LQKENI. The CDR3 length is 15 residues. V trimming: 0 bases; J trimming: 5 bases; junction bases outside the gene matches: 3. CDR3 residues: CASSPPGQWNEKLFF. The CDR3 DNA reads TGTGCCAGCTCACCACCGGGACAGTGGAATGAAAAACTGTTTTTT.

The chain employs TRBV28 and TRBJ1-5, with D uncertain. The V end was cut by 3 bases, the J end by 5 bases, with 5 bases between. Germline assignment: CDR1 MDHEN and CDR2 SYDVKM. This CDR3 is built from 12 residues. In nucleotides, the CDR3 is TGTGCCAGCAGTTTCCGAGATCAGCCCCAGCATTTT. This translates into CASSFRDQPQHF.

The sample holds one count of this clone. This chain links TRBV3-1 (or the pseudogene TRBV3-2) with TRBJ1-5, with 7 positions matching TRBD1. Germline CDR1 is LGHDT and CDR2 is YNNKEL (reference sequence). The ends lost 1 base at V and 7 bases at J; junction bases unmatched: 10. The CDR3 loop spans 16 amino acids. The CDR3 reads CASSQGPANRGQPQHF. The CDR3 region has the DNA TGTGCCAGCAGCCAAGGACCAGCAAACAGGGGCCAGCCCCAGCATTTT.

The genes are TRBV5-1 and TRBJ2-7; 8 bases line up with TRBD2. CDR3 size: 14 residues. The V and J ends lost 4 bases and 0 bases, in that order; junction bases with no gene match: 3. Germline V gene data show CDR1 as SGHRS and CDR2 as YFSETQ. CDR3 in amino acids: CASSGTSGSYEQYF. In DNA, the CDR3 is TGCGCCAGCAGCGGCACTAGCGGCTCCTACGAGCAGTACTTC.

The rearrangement uses TRBV21-1 and TRBJ1-6; the table assigns TRBD1, which was not confirmed against the DNA. TRBV21-1 is a pseudogene segment. The CDR3 is 15 residues long. As DNA, the CDR3 is TGTGCCAGCAGCAAACAGGGACAGGGGAGTTCACCCCTCCACTTT. This encodes CASSKQGQGSSPLHF.

This clone was recorded once. The chain links TRBV9 to TRBJ1-1, with TRBD1 as a possible D gene (6 bases). CDR1 SGDLS and CDR2 YYNGEE come from the germline V gene. This CDR3 has 15 amino acids. V was cut by 1 base and J by 2 bases, with 12 bases left in between. CDR3 loop: CASSVKGDGNTEAFF. The CDR3 bases are TGTGCCAGCAGCGTAAAGGGGGACGGAAACACTGAAGCTTTCTTT.

The rearrangement uses TRBV7-9 and TRBJ1-5, with D perhaps TRBD1 (5 bases). Germline assignment: CDR1 SEHNR and CDR2 FQNEAQ (reference sequence). V lost 3 bases and J lost 5, with 8 bases in between. The CDR3 has 13 amino acids. CDR3 residues: CASSLGGDQPQHF. CDR3 in DNA: TGTGCCAGCAGCTTGGGGGGGGATCAGCCCCAGCATTTT.

The rearrangement links TRBV1 to TRBJ1-5. TRBV1 is deemed a pseudogene. The CDR3 is made up of 16 amino acids. In DNA, the CDR3 is TGCACCAGCAGCCAAGATTTGGGATATAGCAATCAGCCCCAGCATTTT. Protein product: CTSSQDLGYSNQPQHF.

The V and J genes are TRBV27 and TRBJ1-4, with 7 nucleotides matching TRBD1. The CDR3 covers 15 residues. Germline CDR1 is MNHEY and CDR2 is SMNVEV (reference sequence). Trimming took 5 bases from V and 11 from J; bases not matched to a gene: 14. CDR3 in DNA: TGTGCCAGCAGTCTGAACCGGGACAGCCAAGGGAAACTGTTTTTT. Protein product: CASSLNRDSQGKLFF.

This chain joins TRBV7-9 and TRBJ2-7, with D uncertain. Germline assignment: CDR1 SEHNR and CDR2 FQNEAQ (reference sequence). There are 15 residues in the CDR3. Trimming left V 1 base short and J 2 bases short, with 12 bases between. CDR3 region: CASSLGFGGAYEQYF. CDR3 sequence (DNA): TGTGCCAGCAGCTTAGGGTTCGGCGGAGCCTACGAGCAGTACTTC.

The chain couples TRBV19 to TRBJ2-3; no clear D. Germline V gives CDR1 LNHDA, CDR2 SQIVND (reference sequence). The CDR3 is 11 residues long. V lost 4 bases and J lost 2, with 1 base in between. The CDR3 nucleotides read TGTGCCAGTAGTACCACAGATACGCAGTATTTT. Its protein product is CASSTTDTQYF.

The chain carries TRBV6-5 and TRBJ2-7; tentative D call: TRBD1 (6 bases). Trimming left V 5 bases short and J 4 bases short, with 12 bases between. The CDR3 consists of 13 residues. Germline CDR1 is MNHEY and CDR2 is SVGAGI. CDR3 sequence: CASSRDRFYEQYF. The CDR3 coding sequence is TGTGCCAGCAGTCGAGACAGGTTTTACGAGCAGTACTTC.

V gene TRBV1 combines with J gene TRBJ1-2; the D call of TRBD1 is as the table states it, not checked on the DNA. TRBV1 is a listed pseudogene. CDR3 length: 17 amino acids. The CDR3 loop reads CTSSQDGQGAVYDGYTF. As DNA, the CDR3 is TGCACCAGCAGCCAAGACGGACAGGGGGCGGTATATGATGGCTACACCTTC.

The rearrangement joins TRBV30 to TRBJ2-3, with 9 positions matching TRBD2. CDR1 GTSNPN and CDR2 SVGIG come from the germline V gene (reference sequence). The CDR3 is 18 amino acids. Trimming removed 5 bases from V and 0 bases from J; junction bases left unmatched: 15. The CDR3, as DNA: TGTGCCTGGTGCTTACCCACCCCGGGACTAGCTAGCACAGATACGCAGTATTTT. This sequence encodes CAWCLPTPGLASTDTQYF.

The chain recombines TRBV19 with TRBJ2-7; a weak D match, TRBD1 (5 bases). V was cut by 6 bases and J by 3 bases, with 18 bases left in between. From germline, CDR1 is LNHDA and CDR2 SQIVND (reference sequence). The length of the CDR3 is 15 residues. CDR3 DNA: TGTGCCAGTAGCTTGACTCAGGGATCCTTCTACGAGCAGTACTTC. Translation: CASSLTQGSFYEQYF.

The chain joins TRBV11-3 to TRBJ2-1; TRBD2 matches at 16 bases. V gave up 5 bases and J gave up 1 base; unmatched junction bases: 5. The germline gives CDR1 SGHNT, CDR2 YENEEA. This CDR3 comprises 18 residues. The CDR3 protein is CASSPGLAGGRSYNEQFF. Here the CDR3 DNA reads TGTGCCAGCAGCCCGGGACTAGCGGGGGGGCGGTCCTACAATGAGCAGTTCTTC.

The chain joins TRBV6-6 to TRBJ1-1, with D perhaps TRBD1 (5 bases). The germline V and J ends were trimmed by 0 bases and 6 bases, with 11 bases remaining between them. This CDR3 has 14 amino acids. The V gene's germline CDR1 is MNHNY and CDR2 SVGAGI (reference sequence). CDR3 nucleotides: TGTGCCAGCAGTTACTCGCCGGGGACGGCTGAAGCTTTCTTT. Translating it yields CASSYSPGTAEAFF.

Only a few counts were recorded for this clone. In the same sample, other DNA sequences code for this CDR3. The chain joins TRBV9 to TRBJ1-1; the D gene is possibly TRBD1 (6 bases). V was pared by 2 bases and J by 5 bases, with 10 bases between. Germline lookup yields CDR1 SGDLS and CDR2 YYNGEE. The CDR3 consists of 13 residues. The CDR3 region has the DNA TGTGCCAGCAGCGTTGGAACAGGGACTGAAGCTTTCTTT. Translation: CASSVGTGTEAFF.

The chain links TRBV5-5 to TRBJ2-7; D not certain. V was trimmed by 0 bases and J by 3 bases, leaving 10 bases between them. The CDR3 is 14 residues long. Per germline, CDR1 SGHKS and CDR2 YYEKEE (reference sequence). CDR3 nucleotides: TGTGCCAGCAGCTTGGTGGGCATCGGCTACGAGCAGTACTTC. This codes for CASSLVGIGYEQYF.

The chain joins TRBV6-5 to TRBJ1-1, with unresolved D. Trimming pared 8 bases from V and 4 bases from J, leaving 14 bases between. The length of the CDR3 is 13 residues. The germline V gene has CDR1 MNHEY and CDR2 SVGAGI. The DNA of the CDR3 is TGTGCCAGCCGCGGCGGGGTATCCACTGAAGCTTTCTTT. It encodes CASRGGVSTEAFF.

V gene TRBV27 combines with J gene TRBJ1-6; 7 bases are shared with TRBD1. J was trimmed by 5 bases and V by 4 bases; bases with no gene match: 2. Germline V gene lookup returns CDR1 MNHEY and CDR2 SMNVEV (reference sequence). This CDR3 region has 14 residues. CDR3 bases: TGTGCCAGCAGTTCGGGACAGAATAATTCACCCCTCCACTTT. Translating gives CASSSGQNNSPLHF.

CDR3 bases: TGTGCCAGCAGTTGGGTTCTGGCCACAGATACGCAGTATTTT. Protein: CASSWVLATDTQYF. V and J are TRBV28 and TRBJ2-3; D unclear. The V gene lost 4 bases and the J gene lost 2 bases, with 10 bases spanning the gap. CDR3 length: 14 residues. Germline CDR1 and CDR2: MDHEN and SYDVKM.

The J gene is TRBJ2-3, the V gene TRBV5-1; 9 bases are shared with TRBD1. CDR1 is SGHRS, CDR2 YFSETQ, per germline. The CDR3 totals 16 residues. V gave up 2 bases and J gave up 3 bases; unmatched junction bases: 7. The CDR3 DNA reads TGCGCCAGCAGCTTTGCTCCGGGACAGGGAACAGATACGCAGTATTTT. Translation: CASSFAPGQGTDTQYF.

This chain uses TRBV5-8 with TRBJ1-1; D gene unclear. The CDR3 sequence is 14 residues long. V was shortened by 6 bases and J by 0 bases, with 12 bases between the two germline ends. The germline V gene has CDR1 SGHTS and CDR2 YDEGEE. The CDR3 nucleotides are TGTGCCAGCACTCTCGGGAGCTTGAACACTGAAGCTTTCTTT. Protein product: CASTLGSLNTEAFF.

V is TRBV30 and J is TRBJ1-3; the D gene is possibly TRBD1 (5 bases). The CDR3 is 15 residues long. The germline V gene has CDR1 GTSNPN and CDR2 SVGIG (reference sequence). The V gene lost 3 bases and the J gene lost 1 base, with 13 bases spanning the gap. In DNA form, the CDR3 reads TGTGCCTGGAGAAGTGTGGGGGTTTCTGGAAACACCATATATTTT. This gives the protein CAWRSVGVSGNTIYF.

The chain couples TRBV19 to TRBJ1-1, with 9 bases identical to TRBD1. CDR1 LNHDA and CDR2 SQIVND come from the germline V gene (reference sequence). The CDR3 loop spans 14 amino acids. The J segment lost 0 bases and the V segment lost 10 bases, leaving 6 bases of the junction unmatched. This CDR3 reads CATSRDRVNTEAFF. In nucleotides, the CDR3 is TGTGCCACGTCCCGGGACAGGGTGAACACTGAAGCTTTCTTT.

The V call is TRBV4-2, the J call TRBJ2-6; the D gene is possibly TRBD1 (5 bases). From germline, CDR1 is LGHNA and CDR2 YNFKEQ. Between the trimmed V and J ends, which lost 0 bases and 2 bases, there was a span of 5 bases. CDR3 size: 15 residues. The CDR3 protein is CASSQEQAGANVLTF. In DNA, the CDR3 is TGTGCCAGCAGCCAAGAACAGGCTGGGGCCAACGTCCTGACTTTC.

This rearrangement joins TRBV15 to TRBJ2-1; 10 bases align to TRBD2. V lost 2 bases and J lost 8; bases outside the gene matches: 6. Germline V gene data show CDR1 as LNHNV and CDR2 as YYDKDF (reference sequence). The CDR3 loop spans 15 amino acids. CDR3 sequence reads: CATSRSGGASDEQFF. In DNA, the CDR3 is TGTGCCACCAGCAGAAGCGGGGGGGCCTCGGATGAGCAGTTCTTC.

The CDR3 DNA is TGTGCCAGCAGCTTAGGGACAGGGGTGTACTACGAGCAGTACTTC. Residues: CASSLGTGVYYEQYF. The rearrangement uses TRBV7-9 and TRBJ2-7; 9 bases fit TRBD1. Germline values: CDR1 SEHNR, CDR2 FQNEAQ (reference sequence). V was pared by 1 base and J by 3 bases, with 4 bases of the junction left unmatched. The CDR3 is 15 amino acids.